The rows below give T cell receptor beta chains drawn from one sample of a study of cytomegalovirus exposure and HLA in healthy donors. The data were produced by immunoSEQ multiplex PCR, yet TCRdb's version contains in-frame clones alone and is incomplete. The data show 150,000 to 160,000 clones, about four fifths seen once. Source material: PBMCs. The receptors were gathered from a man between 18 and 35 years old in good health and CMV-seronegative. Each CDR3 is given with its conserved first and last residue. Fields, in order: D gene, clone size, J gene, V gene, CDR3 protein, CDR3 DNA. D genes are given only for firm matches. Not all rows give a size; the values are once, few, many and, for expanded clones, a class.

D gene: NA; clone size: NA; J gene: TRBJ2-1; V gene: TRBV19; CDR3 protein: CASSIDRLRHNEQFF; CDR3 DNA: TGTGCCAGTAGTATCGACCGACTGCGACACAATGAGCAGTTCTTC
D gene: NA; clone size: NA; J gene: TRBJ1-1; V gene: TRBV19; CDR3 protein: CASSRNTEAFF; CDR3 DNA: TGTGCCAGTAGCAGGAACACTGAAGCTTTCTTT
D gene: TRBD1; clone size: NA; J gene: TRBJ1-1; V gene: TRBV7-3; CDR3 protein: CASSRTGGAGNTEAFF; CDR3 DNA: TGTGCCAGCAGCCGCACAGGGGGCGCGGGGAACACTGAAGCTTTCTTT
D gene: TRBD2; clone size: NA; J gene: TRBJ2-1; V gene: TRBV4-2; CDR3 protein: CASTPRAGDYNEQFF; CDR3 DNA: TGTGCCAGCACCCCGCGCGCGGGGGACTACAATGAGCAGTTCTTC
D gene: NA; clone size: NA; J gene: TRBJ1-6; V gene: TRBV4-3; CDR3 protein: CASSQDLGLLTYSPLHF; CDR3 DNA: TGCGCCAGCAGCCAAGATTTGGGGCTCTTAACCTATTCACCCCTCCACTTT
D gene: NA; clone size: once; J gene: TRBJ2-5; V gene: TRBV2; CDR3 protein: CASIIQGGETQYF; CDR3 DNA: TGTGCCAGCATCATACAGGGTGGTGAGACCCAGTACTTC
D gene: NA; clone size: NA; J gene: TRBJ2-7; V gene: TRBV28; CDR3 protein: CASRKTGQGYERYF; CDR3 DNA: TGTGCCAGCAGAAAAACGGGTCAGGGCTACGAGCGGTACTTC
D gene: TRBD1; clone size: medium-sized; J gene: TRBJ1-4; V gene: TRBV6-6; CDR3 protein: CASSTHRGRNNEKLFF; CDR3 DNA: TGTGCCAGCAGTACCCACAGGGGGCGCAATAATGAAAAACTGTTTTTT
D gene: TRBD1; clone size: NA; J gene: TRBJ2-2; V gene: TRBV18; CDR3 protein: CASSPGTGTNTGELFF; CDR3 DNA: TGTGCCAGCTCACCCGGGACAGGGACGAACACCGGGGAGCTGTTTTTT
D gene: NA; clone size: NA; J gene: TRBJ1-3; V gene: TRBV5-4; CDR3 protein: CASSKDSHNGNTIYF; CDR3 DNA: TGTGCCAGCTCCAAAGACAGTCACAACGGAAACACCATATATTTT
D gene: TRBD1; clone size: few; J gene: TRBJ1-4; V gene: TRBV10-2; CDR3 protein: CASSEGGVSEKLFF; CDR3 DNA: TGCGCCAGCAGTGAAGGGGGCGTGAGTGAAAAACTGTTTTTT
D gene: NA; clone size: NA; J gene: TRBJ2-1; V gene: TRBV6-4; CDR3 protein: CASSGQPYNEQFF; CDR3 DNA: TGTGCCAGCAGTGGACAACCCTACAATGAGCAGTTCTTC
D gene: NA; clone size: NA; J gene: TRBJ1-4; V gene: TRBV27; CDR3 protein: CASSLTRGGAHPYNEKLFF; CDR3 DNA: TGTGCCAGCAGTCTTACCCGGGGAGGGGCCCATCCCTATAATGAAAAACTGTTTTTT
D gene: NA; clone size: NA; J gene: TRBJ2-5; V gene: TRBV5-1; CDR3 protein: CASSFGFQETQYF; CDR3 DNA: TGCGCCAGCAGCTTTGGCTTCCAAGAGACCCAGTACTTC
D gene: NA; clone size: once; J gene: TRBJ1-1; V gene: TRBV9; CDR3 protein: CASSVGWGRENTEAFF; CDR3 DNA: TGTGCCAGCAGCGTAGGTTGGGGCAGGGAGAACACTGAAGCTTTCTTT
D gene: NA; clone size: NA; J gene: TRBJ2-1; V gene: TRBV7-9; CDR3 protein: CASSLQGPTYNEQFF; CDR3 DNA: TGTGCCAGCAGTCTTCAGGGGCCCACATACAATGAGCAGTTCTTC
D gene: TRBD1; clone size: NA; J gene: TRBJ1-2; V gene: TRBV27; CDR3 protein: CASSPFGTETLNYGYTF; CDR3 DNA: TGTGCCAGCAGTCCTTTCGGGACAGAAACTTTGAACTATGGCTACACCTTC
D gene: TRBD2; clone size: NA; J gene: TRBJ2-1; V gene: TRBV7-8; CDR3 protein: CASSLAVGGTRSHEQFF; CDR3 DNA: TGTGCCAGCAGCTTAGCAGTCGGGGGGACTAGATCCCATGAGCAGTTCTTC
D gene: NA; clone size: NA; J gene: TRBJ1-5; V gene: TRBV19; CDR3 protein: CASSPIPAAARDQPQHF; CDR3 DNA: TGTGCCAGTAGTCCCATCCCTGCGGCCGCTCGGGATCAGCCCCAGCATTTT
D gene: TRBD1; clone size: once; J gene: TRBJ1-1; V gene: TRBV11-2; CDR3 protein: CASSSHGRTGNTEAFF; CDR3 DNA: TGTGCCAGCAGCTCGCATGGGCGGACAGGGAACACTGAAGCTTTCTTT
D gene: NA; clone size: NA; J gene: TRBJ1-1; V gene: TRBV9; CDR3 protein: CASSSTVNTEAFF; CDR3 DNA: TGTGCCAGCAGCTCGACAGTTAACACTGAAGCTTTCTTT
D gene: NA; clone size: NA; J gene: TRBJ1-2; V gene: TRBV25-1; CDR3 protein: CASSEYGGRNNYGYTF; CDR3 DNA: TGTGCCAGCAGTGAATATGGTGGCAGAAATAACTATGGCTACACCTTC
D gene: NA; clone size: NA; J gene: TRBJ2-3; V gene: TRBV5-4; CDR3 protein: CASSLATGPSTDTQYF; CDR3 DNA: TGTGCCAGCAGCTTGGCTACAGGGCCTAGCACAGATACGCAGTATTTT
D gene: NA; clone size: NA; J gene: TRBJ1-1; V gene: TRBV30; CDR3 protein: CAWSGGGNTEAFF; CDR3 DNA: TGTGCCTGGAGTGGCGGGGGGAACACTGAAGCTTTCTTT
D gene: TRBD1; clone size: NA; J gene: TRBJ1-1; V gene: TRBV4-3; CDR3 protein: CASSRALGQEYTEAFF; CDR3 DNA: TGCGCCAGCAGCCGGGCTTTGGGACAGGAGTATACTGAAGCTTTCTTT
D gene: NA; clone size: NA; J gene: TRBJ1-5; V gene: TRBV21-1; CDR3 protein: CASSKGGMEGISNQPQHF; CDR3 DNA: TGTGCCAGCAGCAAAGGAGGGATGGAGGGGATTAGCAATCAGCCCCAGCATTTT
D gene: TRBD1; clone size: NA; J gene: TRBJ1-2; V gene: TRBV7-9; CDR3 protein: CASSATTGTVNYGYTF; CDR3 DNA: TGTGCCAGCAGCGCTACCACCGGGACAGTAAACTATGGCTACACCTTC
D gene: TRBD2; clone size: NA; J gene: TRBJ2-5; V gene: TRBV7-7; CDR3 protein: CASSLSGGGQETQYF; CDR3 DNA: TGTGCCAGCAGCCTAAGTGGGGGGGGCCAAGAGACCCAGTACTTC
D gene: TRBD1; clone size: once; J gene: TRBJ2-2; V gene: TRBV7-8; CDR3 protein: CASSVRDRENTGELFF; CDR3 DNA: TGTGCCAGCAGCGTCCGGGACAGGGAAAACACCGGGGAGCTGTTTTTT
D gene: TRBD2; clone size: NA; J gene: TRBJ2-5; V gene: TRBV5-6; CDR3 protein: CASSPVTGGGQETQYF; CDR3 DNA: TGTGCCAGCAGCCCCGTAACCGGGGGGGGGCAAGAGACCCAGTACTTC
D gene: TRBD1; clone size: NA; J gene: TRBJ1-2; V gene: TRBV25-1; CDR3 protein: CASTPWDREVGYTF; CDR3 DNA: TGTGCCAGCACCCCGTGGGACAGGGAAGTAGGCTACACCTTC
D gene: NA; clone size: NA; J gene: TRBJ2-2; V gene: TRBV21-1; CDR3 protein: CASSSRGRGNTGELFF; CDR3 DNA: TGTGCCAGCAGCTCCCGGGGGAGAGGGAACACCGGGGAGCTGTTTTTT
D gene: TRBD1; clone size: NA; J gene: TRBJ1-1; V gene: TRBV13; CDR3 protein: CASRSGTGGREAFF; CDR3 DNA: TGTGCCAGCAGATCAGGGACAGGGGGACGTGAAGCTTTCTTT
D gene: TRBD1; clone size: NA; J gene: TRBJ2-2; V gene: TRBV18; CDR3 protein: CASSADRGPVPGELFF; CDR3 DNA: TGTGCCAGCTCGGCCGACAGGGGGCCAGTGCCCGGGGAGCTGTTTTTT
D gene: NA; clone size: NA; J gene: TRBJ2-6; V gene: TRBV7-8; CDR3 protein: CASSSSSGANGLTF; CDR3 DNA: TGTGCCAGCAGCTCTTCATCTGGGGCCAACGGCCTGACTTTC
D gene: NA; clone size: NA; J gene: TRBJ1-1; V gene: TRBV14; CDR3 protein: CASSQQGAVNTEAFF; CDR3 DNA: TGTGCCAGCAGCCAACAAGGGGCTGTGAACACTGAAGCTTTCTTT
D gene: NA; clone size: NA; J gene: TRBJ2-1; V gene: TRBV6-1; CDR3 protein: CASRVTGSSYNEQFF; CDR3 DNA: TGTGCCAGCAGAGTAACAGGGAGCTCCTACAATGAGCAGTTCTTC
D gene: NA; clone size: NA; J gene: TRBJ1-5; V gene: TRBV9; CDR3 protein: CASSVGPGDSNQPQHF; CDR3 DNA: TGTGCCAGCAGCGTAGGCCCGGGGGATAGCAATCAGCCCCAGCATTTT
D gene: NA; clone size: once; J gene: TRBJ1-1; V gene: TRBV4-2; CDR3 protein: CASSQVGGGVSEAFF; CDR3 DNA: TGTGCCAGCAGCCAAGTCGGAGGGGGGGTGAGTGAAGCTTTCTTT
D gene: TRBD1; clone size: few; J gene: TRBJ2-7; V gene: TRBV4-1; CDR3 protein: CASSQGTGYYEQYF; CDR3 DNA: TGCGCCAGCAGCCAAGGGACAGGCTACTACGAGCAGTACTTC
D gene: NA; clone size: NA; J gene: TRBJ1-1; V gene: TRBV5-6; CDR3 protein: CASGLSRTTYTEAFF; CDR3 DNA: TGTGCCAGCGGCCTATCGCGGACAACTTACACTGAAGCTTTCTTT
D gene: NA; clone size: NA; J gene: TRBJ2-5; V gene: TRBV6-1; CDR3 protein: CASSDRVQETQYF; CDR3 DNA: TGTGCCAGCAGTGACCGGGTCCAAGAGACCCAGTACTTC